These T cell receptor beta chains were read from a single sample in a study of blood T cell repertoires in COVID-19. Sequencing was performed with immunoSEQ multiplex PCR; in TCRdb, only in-frame clones are kept and a portion is missing. The table has under 250,000 clones, 70% to 80% seen once. The sample taken for sequencing was peripheral blood. These receptors all come from a woman between 40 and 50 years old with COVID-19, enrolled during active disease. Both conserved end residues are part of each CDR3. Each record gives: clone size, J gene, D gene, V gene, CDR3 DNA, CDR3 protein. The D gene is left open where the match is weak. Size is omitted from some rows. Given values are once, few, many or a class for expanded clones.

NA | TRBJ2-7 | NA | TRBV30 | TGTGCCTGGAGTGTAAAGGTGCGGTACGAGCAGTACTTC | CAWSVKVRYEQYF
few | TRBJ2-2 | NA | TRBV2 | TGTGCCAGCAGTGGCGGGCCCGGGGAGCTGTTTTTT | CASSGGPGELFF
once | TRBJ2-1 | NA | TRBV24-1 | TGTGCCACCAGTTCTAGGACAGAGCCCTACAATGAGCAGTTCTTC | CATSSRTEPYNEQFF
few | TRBJ2-3 | NA | TRBV30 | TGTGCCTGGAGTAACCTGGGGGCTTATACGCAGTATTTT | CAWSNLGAYTQYF
NA | TRBJ2-5 | TRBD2 | TRBV19 | TGTGCCAGTAGTATAGGGACTAGCCCAGAGACCCAGTACTTC | CASSIGTSPETQYF
NA | TRBJ2-5 | NA | TRBV13 | TGTGCCAGCAGCCCATACTCGAACCCCGGGACCCAGTACTTC | CASSPYSNPGTQYF
NA | TRBJ1-6 | NA | TRBV9 | TGTGCCAGCAGCGTCTTGGACAGCGCTCATTCACCCCTCCACTTT | CASSVLDSAHSPLHF
once | TRBJ2-5 | NA | TRBV18 | TGTGCCAGCTCACCACCGTCTCTAGAAGAGACCCAGTACTTC | CASSPPSLEETQYF
NA | TRBJ2-3 | NA | TRBV20-1 | TGCAGTGCTACTCGGACAACGCAGTATTTT | CSATRTTQYF
NA | TRBJ2-4 | TRBD1 | TRBV12-3/TRBV12-4 | TGTGCCAGCAGCGACAGGGGATCGAACATTCAGTACTTC | CASSDRGSNIQYF
few | TRBJ2-7 | NA | TRBV3-1/TRBV3-2 | TGTGCCAGCAGCCAAGACACGAGCGCTTACTCCTACGAGCAGTACTTC | CASSQDTSAYSYEQYF
NA | TRBJ1-5 | NA | TRBV6-5 | TGTGCCAGCGGACAGTTGAGCAATCAGCCCCAGCATTTT | CASGQLSNQPQHF
once | TRBJ2-5 | TRBD2 | TRBV3-1/TRBV3-2 | TGTGCCAGCAGCCCTTGGACTAGCGGGGCCGGGGAGACCCAGTACTTC | CASSPWTSGAGETQYF
NA | TRBJ1-5 | TRBD1 | TRBV19 | TGTGCCAGCCGGGACAGGGTTTACAATCAGCCCCAGCATTTT | CASRDRVYNQPQHF
NA | TRBJ2-3 | TRBD2 | TRBV14 | TGTGCCAGCAGCCGAGGGGAGGGATTTATCACAGATACGCAGTATTTT | CASSRGEGFITDTQYF
NA | TRBJ1-2 | TRBD1 | TRBV5-6 | TGTGCCAGCAGCTTGGGGGACAGGGGGTCTAACTATGGCTACACCTTC | CASSLGDRGSNYGYTF
NA | TRBJ2-3 | TRBD1 | TRBV9 | TGTGCCAGCAGCTCGTTTCAGGGGGCAACAGATACGCAGTATTTT | CASSSFQGATDTQYF
NA | TRBJ2-5 | TRBD1 | TRBV7-2 | TGTGCCAGCAGCTTTGATAGGGGGCAATGGGAGACCCAGTACTTC | CASSFDRGQWETQYF
once | TRBJ2-5 | NA | TRBV5-1 | TGCGCCAGCAGCTTGGGCACTAGAGGACAGACCCAGTACTTC | CASSLGTRGQTQYF
NA | TRBJ1-2 | TRBD1 | TRBV27 | TGTGCCAGCAGTTTAAGACAGGGCGGCTATGGCTACACCTTC | CASSLRQGGYGYTF
once | TRBJ2-3 | TRBD2 | TRBV6-1 | TGTGCCAGCAGTGAAGGACTAGCGGGAAAGGTAGATACGCAGTATTTT | CASSEGLAGKVDTQYF
NA | TRBJ1-2 | TRBD1 | TRBV19 | TGTGCCAGTAGTTCTGGGACAGTCCACCTCTATGGCTACACCTTC | CASSSGTVHLYGYTF
NA | TRBJ2-2 | NA | TRBV27 | TGTGCCAGCACGGGGGGCAGGGCCACCGGGGAGCTGTTTTTT | CASTGGRATGELFF
NA | TRBJ1-5 | TRBD1 | TRBV19 | TGTGCCAGTAGGCCCGGGACAGGGAGTAATCAGCCCCAGCATTTT | CASRPGTGSNQPQHF
NA | TRBJ1-4 | TRBD1 | TRBV5-5 | TGTGCCAGCAGCTCAAAGCCGGGACAGGGGGTGCAGCTAAATGAAAAACTGTTTTTT | CASSSKPGQGVQLNEKLFF
NA | TRBJ2-1 | TRBD1 | TRBV2 | TGTGCCAGCAGTAGGACAGGAGGCTCCTACAATGAGCAGTTCTTC | CASSRTGGSYNEQFF